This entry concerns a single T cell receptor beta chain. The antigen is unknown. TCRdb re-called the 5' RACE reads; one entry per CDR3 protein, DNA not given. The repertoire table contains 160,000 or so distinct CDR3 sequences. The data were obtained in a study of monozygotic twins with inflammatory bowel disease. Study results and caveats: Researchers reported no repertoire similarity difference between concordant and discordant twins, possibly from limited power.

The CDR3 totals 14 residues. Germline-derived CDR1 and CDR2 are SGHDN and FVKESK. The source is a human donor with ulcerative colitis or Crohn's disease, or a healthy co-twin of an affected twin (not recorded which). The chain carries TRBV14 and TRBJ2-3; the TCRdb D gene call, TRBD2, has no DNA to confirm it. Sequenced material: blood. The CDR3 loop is CASSHRVSGSTQYF.